This TCR beta chain was recorded in a study of shared clonotypes between healthy human individuals. Study-wide points: Richness estimates generally favored naive over memory subsets. Incomplete sequencing of sorted subsets was indicated by rarefaction despite large depth.

CDR1 is MDHEN and CDR2 is SYDVKM in the germline V gene. This CDR3 has 17 amino acids. Trimming cost V 2 bases and J 3 bases; bases outside gene matches: 13. As to this clone: No antigen is known for it.

Sequenced by immunoSEQ multiplex PCR; TCRdb stores in-frame clones only, minus some. This table holds 2 million to 3 million clones, 93% found once. All the donors were Caucasian adults who lived in Nashville, Tennessee. The genes are TRBV28 and TRBJ2-7, with 7 nucleotides matching TRBD1. Sequencing input: naive CD4+ T cells from PBMCs. Subset here: CD45RA+ positively selected. The sequence came from a man between 18 and 35 years old in good health. Some clones in this sample may be carry-over from other donors' samples. CDR3 residues: CASSLAKGRGGFYEQYF. Here the CDR3 DNA reads TGTGCCAGCAGTTTAGCAAAGGGGAGAGGGGGCTTCTACGAGCAGTACTTC.